The 31 T cell receptor beta chains in this list originate from one sample, sequenced in a study of monozygotic twins with inflammatory bowel disease. Reanalyzing the 5' RACE reads, TCRdb keeps one entry per CDR3 protein, without DNA. Recorded for this sample: about 440,000 distinct CDR3 sequences. Source material: blood. The receptor set was obtained from a human donor with ulcerative colitis or Crohn's disease, or a healthy co-twin of an affected twin (not recorded which).

The rearrangement joins TRBV5-1 to TRBJ2-2; TCRdb picks TRBD1, but there is no DNA to check that call. Germline V gene lookup returns CDR1 SGHRS and CDR2 YFSETQ. The CDR3 extends over 14 amino acids. CDR3 region: CASSLRGDHGELFF.

The J gene is TRBJ2-1, the V gene TRBV10-3; TCRdb designates TRBD1, a call that cannot be tested without DNA. CDR3 length: 13 residues. CDR1 and CDR2 (germline): ENHRY, SYGVKD. CDR3: CATWTGSDNEQFF.

The chain recombines TRBV7-9 with TRBJ1-1; the D call from TCRdb, TRBD1, cannot be confirmed without DNA. Germline V lookup: CDR1 SEHNR, CDR2 FQNEAQ (reference sequence). The CDR3 runs to 14 residues. CDR3: CASSSYDRRTEAFF.

The chain employs TRBV20-1 and TRBJ1-2; the D gene TCRdb calls, TRBD1, cannot be checked with no DNA. Germline CDR1 reads DFQATT; CDR2 reads SNEGSKA (reference sequence). This CDR3 region has 13 residues. This chain's CDR3 is CSARDRTIYGYTF.

V usage is TRBV7-3 and J usage is TRBJ2-7; the D call from TCRdb, TRBD2, cannot be confirmed without DNA. This CDR3 region has 16 residues. Germline V gene lookup returns CDR1 SGHTA and CDR2 FQGTGA. The CDR3 is CASSSETSGSSYEQYF.

The genes are TRBV12-3 or TRBV12-4 and TRBJ2-1. The CDR3 runs to 14 residues. CDR3 region: CASSLNGNRNEQFF.

The V call is TRBV27, the J call TRBJ2-2; TCRdb's D gene call, TRBD1, goes unchecked for lack of DNA. This CDR3 is 15 amino acids long. The germline gives CDR1 MNHEY, CDR2 SMNVEV (reference sequence). Here the CDR3 reads CASSLGQGNGGELFF.

The chain links TRBV28 to TRBJ2-1; the TCRdb call, TRBD1, lacks DNA for checking. From germline, CDR1 is MDHEN and CDR2 SYDVKM. CDR3 length equals 15 residues. The CDR3 spells CASSTRQGNRNEQFF.

The rearrangement links TRBV28 to TRBJ1-1. This CDR3 has 13 amino acids. Germline V lookup: CDR1 MDHEN, CDR2 SYDVKM. CDR3 residues: CASSLPTNTEAFF.

This chain connects TRBV20-1 to TRBJ1-1. The CDR3 spans 16 residues. Germline V CDR1 and CDR2: DFQATT, SNEGSKA (reference sequence). CDR3 protein: CSARAHWGSMNTEAFF.

The V gene is TRBV7-3, the J gene TRBJ2-3; TCRdb names TRBD2, which stays unverified in the absence of DNA. Germline CDR1 SGHTA, CDR2 FQGTGA. The CDR3 is 16 residues long. The CDR3 loop is CASSLISGGSTDTQYF.

The chain has TRBV5-1 and TRBJ2-5; TCRdb designates TRBD1, a call that cannot be tested without DNA. The CDR3 runs 15 residues. Germline values: CDR1 SGHRS, CDR2 YFSETQ. Here the CDR3 reads CASSLLGLLQETQYF.

V usage is TRBV9 and J usage is TRBJ2-3; TCRdb selects TRBD2, and the lack of DNA leaves this call unchecked. There are 15 residues in the CDR3. Germline CDR1 and CDR2: SGDLS and YYNGEE. The CDR3 reads CASSPSGYSTDTQYF.

The V and J genes are TRBV29-1 and TRBJ2-7; TCRdb picks TRBD1, but there is no DNA to check that call. The length of the CDR3 is 12 residues. Germline CDR1 is SQVTM and CDR2 is ANQGSEA. The chain's CDR3 is CSVEQGSKKQYF.

This chain uses TRBV5-6 with TRBJ1-1; TCRdb's assignment of TRBD1 cannot be checked, as there is no DNA. The CDR3 length is 14 residues. Germline-derived CDR1 and CDR2 are SGHDT and YYEEEE. The CDR3 sequence is CASSFGQGSTEAFF.

The genes are TRBV27 and TRBJ2-7; lacking DNA, the TRBD1 call made by TCRdb goes unchecked. This CDR3 has 15 amino acids. Germline CDR1 MNHEY, CDR2 SMNVEV (reference sequence). The CDR3 spells CASSLKRQGMYEQYF.

This CDR3 reads CASGLDGGSTGELFF. The chain combines TRBV12-5 with TRBJ2-2; the TRBD1 assignment by TCRdb is unverifiable without DNA. The germline V gene encodes CDR1 LGHNT and CDR2 FRNRAP. The CDR3 contains 15 residues.

This chain uses TRBV5-1 with TRBJ1-6; TCRdb indicates TRBD1, and absent DNA this call remains unverified. This CDR3 is built from 15 residues. The V gene's germline CDR1 is SGHRS and CDR2 YFSETQ. This CDR3 reads CASSSGPLYNSPLHF. The whole variable domain, remainder taken from reference TRBV5-1 and TRBJ1-6, is KAGVTQTPRYLIKTRGQQVTLSCSPISGHRSVSWYQQTPGQGLQFLFEYFSETQRNKGNFPGRFSGRQFSNSRSEMNVSTLELGDSALYLCASSSGPLYNSPLHFGNGTRLTVT.

The chain joins TRBV20-1 to TRBJ2-2; with no DNA, the TCRdb D assignment of TRBD1 cannot be verified. CDR1 is DFQATT, CDR2 SNEGSKA, per germline (reference sequence). The CDR3 runs 13 residues. CDR3 sequence: CSAPGGYTGELFF.

The chain carries TRBV20-1 and TRBJ2-5; as DNA is missing, the TRBD1 call by TCRdb cannot be tested. The CDR3 length is 15 residues. The germline CDR1 and CDR2 sequences are DFQATT and SNEGSKA (reference sequence). This CDR3 reads CSASGGGSKKETQYF.

The CDR3 loop reads CASSGQRGHQETQYF. The chain combines TRBV14 with TRBJ2-5; TCRdb proposes TRBD2, but this gene call is untestable without DNA. The CDR3 is made up of 15 amino acids. Germline CDR1 is SGHDN and CDR2 is FVKESK.

V usage is TRBV19 and J usage is TRBJ1-1; TCRdb's D gene call, TRBD1, goes unchecked for lack of DNA. The CDR3 spans 14 residues. Germline CDR1 and CDR2: LNHDA and SQIVND (reference sequence). The CDR3 here is CASSISWQGTEAFF.

The V and J genes are TRBV18 and TRBJ2-5; TCRdb's D call of TRBD1 is untestable without DNA. This CDR3 region has 16 residues. Germline V CDR1 and CDR2: KGHSH, LQKENI. Here the CDR3 reads CASSPPYRDREETQYF.

The gene calls are TRBV7-2 and TRBJ1-1; the TCRdb D gene call, TRBD1, has no DNA to confirm it. This CDR3 has 15 amino acids. Germline V lookup: CDR1 SGHTA, CDR2 FQGNSA. The CDR3 region is CASSLGRTGYTEAFF. The full variable domain, with the rest looked up from reference TRBV7-2 and TRBJ1-1, is GAGVSQSPSNKVTEKGKDVELRCDPISGHTALYWYRQSLGQGLEFLIYFQGNSAPDKSGLPSDRFSAERTGGSVSTLTIQRTQQEDSAVYLCASSLGRTGYTEAFFGQGTRLTVV.

The CDR3 sequence is CATRTGADEKLFF. The chain recombines TRBV15 with TRBJ1-4; TCRdb's D gene call, TRBD1, goes unchecked for lack of DNA. CDR3 size: 13 residues. Germline loops: CDR1 LNHNV, CDR2 YYDKDF (reference sequence).

This chain uses TRBV28 with TRBJ2-2. The CDR3 contains 15 residues. Germline V gene lookup returns CDR1 MDHEN and CDR2 SYDVKM. The chain's CDR3 is CASSFPRVPPGELFF.

V is TRBV6-2 or TRBV6-3 and J is TRBJ2-7; TCRdb gives TRBD2 as the D gene, but with no DNA this cannot be confirmed. CDR3 size: 14 residues. Germline V gene lookup returns CDR1 MNHEY and CDR2 SVGEGT. CDR3 region: CASNFLGLAYEQYF.

This CDR3 reads CASSYLTRGGRETQYF. V is TRBV6-5 and J is TRBJ2-5; with no DNA, the TCRdb D assignment of TRBD1 cannot be verified. The CDR3 is 16 residues long. Germline assignment: CDR1 MNHEY and CDR2 SVGAGI.

CDR3 in amino acids: CASSFSGVLTEAFF. V is TRBV5-5 and J is TRBJ1-1; absent DNA, TCRdb's TRBD1 call cannot be checked. The CDR3 consists of 14 residues. Germline assignment: CDR1 SGHKS and CDR2 YYEKEE (reference sequence).

The chain uses TRBV5-1 and TRBJ2-7. The CDR3 is 13 amino acids. From germline, CDR1 is SGHRS and CDR2 YFSETQ. The CDR3 protein is CASSLARTYEQYF.

The chain recombines TRBV30 with TRBJ2-5. Per the germline V gene, CDR1 is GTSNPN and CDR2 is SVGIG (reference sequence). The CDR3 spans 13 residues. CDR3 region: CAWSVQGRETQYF.